The T cell receptor beta chain described here comes from a study of T cell repertoires in cytomegalovirus infection. For the study at large: Public signatures in TCR beta pointed to CMV infection and matching HLA type.

Details on this clonotype: Its antigen remains unidentified.

Study-wide points: The ex vivo response was dominated by HLA-C-restricted CMV-specific TCR beta clonotypes. Accumulated public TCR beta family frequency recognized individuals carrying CMV together with the relevant HLA.

MiXCR, applied by TCRdb to the reads, yields one record per CDR3 protein. The table has 150,000 to 200,000 distinct CDR3 sequences, over 13% seen once. The receptor was derived from a human donor in good health (CMV status not recorded). Some clones in this sample may be carry-over from other donors' samples. Sequencing was carried out using PBMCs.

CDR3: CSARDESYEQYF. The CDR3 region has the DNA TGCAGTGCTAGAGATGAATCGTACGAGCAGTACTTC. The rearrangement uses TRBV20-1 and TRBJ2-7; no clear D gene. Looked up from germline, CDR1 is DFQATT and CDR2 is SNEGSKA (reference sequence). The CDR3 is 12 amino acids. Trimming shortened V by 0 bases and J by 4 bases, and 7 bases separated the two germline ends.